The present T cell receptor beta chain was sequenced within a study of cytomegalovirus exposure and HLA in healthy donors. Study information: Out of about 190 million T cells, an earlier analysis found 117 million unique TCR beta sequences in total.

This clone was seen once. Primers: 60 Vbeta forward and 13 Jbeta reverse. The assay was immunoSEQ multiplex PCR, and TCRdb's table has in-frame clones only and misses some. Of 110,000 or so clones listed, approximately 67% were seen once; the top ten hold roughly 8.3%. The material sequenced was PBMCs. This sequence was found in a man between 18 and 29 years old in good health and CMV-seropositive.

The CDR3 reads CASSLNQESNSPLHF. The CDR3 DNA sequence: TGTGCCAGCAGCCTGAACCAGGAAAGTAATTCACCCCTCCACTTT. The chain couples TRBV4-2 to TRBJ1-6, with unresolved D. This CDR3 region has 15 residues. Trimming left V 4 bases short and J 6 bases short, with 13 bases between. CDR1 LGHNA and CDR2 YNFKEQ come from the germline V gene.